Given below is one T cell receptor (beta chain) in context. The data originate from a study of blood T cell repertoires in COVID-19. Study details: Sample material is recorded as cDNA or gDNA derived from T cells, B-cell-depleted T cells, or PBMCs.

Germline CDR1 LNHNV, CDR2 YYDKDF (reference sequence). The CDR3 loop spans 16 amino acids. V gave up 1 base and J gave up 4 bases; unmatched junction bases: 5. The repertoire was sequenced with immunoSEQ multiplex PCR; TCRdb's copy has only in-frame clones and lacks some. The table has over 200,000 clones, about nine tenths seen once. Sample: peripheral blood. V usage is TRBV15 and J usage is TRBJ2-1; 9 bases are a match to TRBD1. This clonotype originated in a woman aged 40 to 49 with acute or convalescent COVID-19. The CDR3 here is CATSRVTDRGYNEQFF. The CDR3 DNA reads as TGTGCCACCAGCAGAGTTACGGACAGGGGATACAATGAGCAGTTCTTC.